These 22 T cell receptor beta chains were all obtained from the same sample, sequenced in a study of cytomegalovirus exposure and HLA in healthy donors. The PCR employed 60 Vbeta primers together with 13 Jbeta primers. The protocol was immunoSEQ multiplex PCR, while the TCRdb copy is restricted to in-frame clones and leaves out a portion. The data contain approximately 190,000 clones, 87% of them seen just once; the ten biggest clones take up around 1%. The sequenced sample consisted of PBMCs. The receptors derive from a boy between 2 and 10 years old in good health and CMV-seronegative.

The CDR3 loop reads CASASHSWNNSPLHF. CDR3 sequence (DNA): TGTGCCAGCGCCTCCCACAGTTGGAATAATTCACCCCTCCACTTT. The V call is TRBV27, the J call TRBJ1-6; D ambiguous. Germline V gene sequence: CDR1 MNHEY, CDR2 SMNVEV (reference sequence). V lost 8 bases, J lost 5 bases, and 16 bases lay in between. The CDR3 length is 15 residues.

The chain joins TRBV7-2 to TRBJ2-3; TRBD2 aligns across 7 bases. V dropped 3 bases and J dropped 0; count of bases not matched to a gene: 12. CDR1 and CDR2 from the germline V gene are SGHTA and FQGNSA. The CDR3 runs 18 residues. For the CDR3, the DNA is TGTGCCAGCAGCTTTGGGGGGGGGTCGGGGCCTAGCACAGATACGCAGTATTTT. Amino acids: CASSFGGGSGPSTDTQYF.

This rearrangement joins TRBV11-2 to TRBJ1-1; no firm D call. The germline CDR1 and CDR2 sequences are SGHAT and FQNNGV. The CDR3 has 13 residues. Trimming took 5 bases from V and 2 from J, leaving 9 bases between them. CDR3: CASSPGANTEAFF. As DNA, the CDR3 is TGTGCCAGCAGCCCCGGAGCTAACACTGAAGCTTTCTTT.

Here the CDR3 reads CASSFRRQGATIHPGGANVLTF. The CDR3 nucleotides are TGCGCCAGCAGCTTCCGGCGACAGGGAGCAACCATACACCCTGGTGGGGCCAACGTCCTGACTTTC. The V and J genes are TRBV5-1 and TRBJ2-6; 7 nucleotides line up with TRBD1. CDR1 is SGHRS and CDR2 is YFSETQ in the germline V gene. The trim removed 2 bases at V and 3 bases at J, leaving 23 bases unmatched. The CDR3 length is 22 residues.

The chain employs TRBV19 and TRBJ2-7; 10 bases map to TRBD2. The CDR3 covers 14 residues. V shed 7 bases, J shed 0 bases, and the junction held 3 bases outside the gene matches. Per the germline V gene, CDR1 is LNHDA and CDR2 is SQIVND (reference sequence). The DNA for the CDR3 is TGTGCCAGTAACCCTAGCGGGAGCTCCTACGAGCAGTACTTC. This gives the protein CASNPSGSSYEQYF. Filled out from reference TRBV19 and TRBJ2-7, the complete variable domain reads DGGITQSPKYLFRKEGQNVTLSCEQNLNHDAMYWYRQDPGQGLRLIYYSQIVNDFQKGDIAEGYSVSREKKESFPLTVTSAQKNPTAFYLCASNPSGSSYEQYFGPGTRLTVT.

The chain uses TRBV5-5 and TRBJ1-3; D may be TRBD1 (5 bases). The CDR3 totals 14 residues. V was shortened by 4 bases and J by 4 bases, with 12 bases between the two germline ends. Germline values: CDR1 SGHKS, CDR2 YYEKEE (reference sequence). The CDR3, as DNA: TGTGCCAGCAGCATAGGGGCAGGGGGAAACACCATATATTTT. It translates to CASSIGAGGNTIYF.

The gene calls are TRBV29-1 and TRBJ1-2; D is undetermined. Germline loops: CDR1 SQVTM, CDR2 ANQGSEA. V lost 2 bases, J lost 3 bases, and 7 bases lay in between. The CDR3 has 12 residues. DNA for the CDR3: TGCAGCGTTGAAAACAGCCACTATGGCTACACCTTC. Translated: CSVENSHYGYTF.

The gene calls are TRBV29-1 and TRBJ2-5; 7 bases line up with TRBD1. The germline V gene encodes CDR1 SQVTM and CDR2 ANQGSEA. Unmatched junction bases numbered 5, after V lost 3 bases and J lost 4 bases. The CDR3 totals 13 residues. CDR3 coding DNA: TGCAGCGTTGAGAAGGGGGCGGGAGAGACCCAGTACTTC. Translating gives CSVEKGAGETQYF.

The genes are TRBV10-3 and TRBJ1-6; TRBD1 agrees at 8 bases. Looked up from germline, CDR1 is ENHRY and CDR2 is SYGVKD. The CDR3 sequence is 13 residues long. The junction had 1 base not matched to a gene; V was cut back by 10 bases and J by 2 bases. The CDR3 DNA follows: TGTGCCACGGGACAGGCCTATAATTCACCCCTCCACTTT. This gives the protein CATGQAYNSPLHF.

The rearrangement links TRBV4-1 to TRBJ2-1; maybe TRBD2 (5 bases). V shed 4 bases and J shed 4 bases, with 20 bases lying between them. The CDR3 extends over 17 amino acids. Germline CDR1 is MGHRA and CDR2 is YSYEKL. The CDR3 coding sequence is TGCGCCAGCAGCCGGGCCGGCCTGGGAGTCGGGTACAATGAGCAGTTCTTC. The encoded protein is CASSRAGLGVGYNEQFF.

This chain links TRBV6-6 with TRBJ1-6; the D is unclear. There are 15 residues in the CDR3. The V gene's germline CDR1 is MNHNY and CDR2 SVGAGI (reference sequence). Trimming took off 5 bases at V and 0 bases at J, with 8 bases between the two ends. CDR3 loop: CASSRGSSYNSPLHF. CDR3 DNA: TGTGCCAGCAGTCGGGGAAGCTCCTATAATTCACCCCTCCACTTT.

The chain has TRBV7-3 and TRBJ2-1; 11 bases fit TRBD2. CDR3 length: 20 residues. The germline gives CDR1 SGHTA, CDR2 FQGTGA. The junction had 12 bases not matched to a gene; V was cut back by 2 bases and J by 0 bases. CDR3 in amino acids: CASSLGLRTSGPSSYNEQFF. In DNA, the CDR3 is TGTGCCAGCAGCTTAGGTCTCAGGACTAGCGGGCCCAGCTCCTACAATGAGCAGTTCTTC.

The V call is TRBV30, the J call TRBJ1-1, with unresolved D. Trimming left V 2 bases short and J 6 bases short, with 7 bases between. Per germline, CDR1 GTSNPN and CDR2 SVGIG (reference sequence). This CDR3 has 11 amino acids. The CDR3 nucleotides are TGTGCCTGGAGTAGAGTTCCTGAAGCTTTCTTT. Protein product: CAWSRVPEAFF.

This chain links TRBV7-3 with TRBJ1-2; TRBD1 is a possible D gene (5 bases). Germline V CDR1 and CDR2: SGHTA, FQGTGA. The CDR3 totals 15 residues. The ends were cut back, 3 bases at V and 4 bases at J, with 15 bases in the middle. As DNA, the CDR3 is TGTGCCAGCAGCTTCGATTCCACAGGTTTCTATGGCTACACCTTC. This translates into CASSFDSTGFYGYTF.

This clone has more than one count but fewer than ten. The CDR3 protein is CATAGTVRTGELFF. In nucleotides, the CDR3 is TGTGCCACGGCCGGGACTGTTAGAACCGGGGAGCTGTTTTTT. The chain is built from TRBV6-1 and TRBJ2-2; TRBD2 is a possible D gene (6 bases). Trimming cost V 10 bases and J 5 bases, with 17 bases left between them. The CDR3 covers 14 residues. The V gene's germline CDR1 is MNHNS and CDR2 SASEGT.

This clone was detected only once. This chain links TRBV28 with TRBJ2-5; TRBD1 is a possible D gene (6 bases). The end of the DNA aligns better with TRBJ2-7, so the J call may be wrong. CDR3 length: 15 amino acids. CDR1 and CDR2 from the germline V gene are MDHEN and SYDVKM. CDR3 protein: CASSLRAGVSYEQYF. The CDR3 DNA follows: TGTGCCAGCAGTTTAAGGGCAGGGGTCTCCTACGAGCAGTACTTC.

The CDR3 DNA sequence: TGTGCCTGGAGTGAACAGGGGGTTTCGCCCCAGCATTTT. Translation gives CAWSEQGVSPQHF. The chain is built from TRBV30 and TRBJ1-5; 8 positions agree with TRBD1. V gave up 1 base and J gave up 9 bases; unmatched junction bases: 5. CDR3 size: 13 residues. CDR1 GTSNPN and CDR2 SVGIG come from the germline V gene (reference sequence).

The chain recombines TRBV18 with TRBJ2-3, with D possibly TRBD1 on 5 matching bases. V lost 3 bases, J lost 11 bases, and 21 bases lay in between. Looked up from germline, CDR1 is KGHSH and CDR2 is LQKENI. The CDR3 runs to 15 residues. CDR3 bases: TGTGCCAGCTCACCTCTACAGGACAATCCCAAAGGGCAGTATTTT. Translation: CASSPLQDNPKGQYF.

The CDR3 spells CASSLSRERNEQYF. CDR3 DNA sequence: TGTGCCAGCAGTTTATCGCGGGAGAGGAACGAGCAGTACTTC. The gene calls are TRBV27 and TRBJ2-7, with 7 bases matching TRBD2. The J segment lost 5 bases and the V segment lost 0 bases, leaving 4 bases of the junction unmatched. Germline lookup yields CDR1 MNHEY and CDR2 SMNVEV (reference sequence). The CDR3 covers 14 residues.

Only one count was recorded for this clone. CDR3 amino acids: CASSLTGSYGYTF. CDR3 in DNA: TGTGCCAGCAGCCTCACAGGGTCCTATGGCTACACCTTC. The chain has TRBV5-4 and TRBJ1-2; D is possibly TRBD1 (6 bases). Germline V gene data show CDR1 as SGHNT and CDR2 as YYREEE (reference sequence). Trimming pared 4 bases from V and 4 bases from J, leaving 11 bases between. This CDR3 comprises 13 residues.

CDR3 protein: CASSQEGGTQYF. The DNA of the CDR3 is TGCGCCAGCAGCCAAGAAGGAGGAACGCAGTATTTT. V is TRBV4-1 and J is TRBJ2-3, with a tentative D call TRBD2 (5 bases). The V end lost 0 bases, the J end lost 9 bases, and 7 bases lay between the germline ends. The CDR3 is made up of 12 amino acids. Germline V gene lookup returns CDR1 MGHRA and CDR2 YSYEKL.

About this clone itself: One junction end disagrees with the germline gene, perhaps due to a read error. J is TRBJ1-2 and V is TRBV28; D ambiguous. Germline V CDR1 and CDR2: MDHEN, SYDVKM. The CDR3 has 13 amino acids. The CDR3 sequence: CANSFPKLYGYTF. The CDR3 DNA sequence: TGTGCCAACAGTTTTCCGAAGCTCTATGGCTACACCTTC.